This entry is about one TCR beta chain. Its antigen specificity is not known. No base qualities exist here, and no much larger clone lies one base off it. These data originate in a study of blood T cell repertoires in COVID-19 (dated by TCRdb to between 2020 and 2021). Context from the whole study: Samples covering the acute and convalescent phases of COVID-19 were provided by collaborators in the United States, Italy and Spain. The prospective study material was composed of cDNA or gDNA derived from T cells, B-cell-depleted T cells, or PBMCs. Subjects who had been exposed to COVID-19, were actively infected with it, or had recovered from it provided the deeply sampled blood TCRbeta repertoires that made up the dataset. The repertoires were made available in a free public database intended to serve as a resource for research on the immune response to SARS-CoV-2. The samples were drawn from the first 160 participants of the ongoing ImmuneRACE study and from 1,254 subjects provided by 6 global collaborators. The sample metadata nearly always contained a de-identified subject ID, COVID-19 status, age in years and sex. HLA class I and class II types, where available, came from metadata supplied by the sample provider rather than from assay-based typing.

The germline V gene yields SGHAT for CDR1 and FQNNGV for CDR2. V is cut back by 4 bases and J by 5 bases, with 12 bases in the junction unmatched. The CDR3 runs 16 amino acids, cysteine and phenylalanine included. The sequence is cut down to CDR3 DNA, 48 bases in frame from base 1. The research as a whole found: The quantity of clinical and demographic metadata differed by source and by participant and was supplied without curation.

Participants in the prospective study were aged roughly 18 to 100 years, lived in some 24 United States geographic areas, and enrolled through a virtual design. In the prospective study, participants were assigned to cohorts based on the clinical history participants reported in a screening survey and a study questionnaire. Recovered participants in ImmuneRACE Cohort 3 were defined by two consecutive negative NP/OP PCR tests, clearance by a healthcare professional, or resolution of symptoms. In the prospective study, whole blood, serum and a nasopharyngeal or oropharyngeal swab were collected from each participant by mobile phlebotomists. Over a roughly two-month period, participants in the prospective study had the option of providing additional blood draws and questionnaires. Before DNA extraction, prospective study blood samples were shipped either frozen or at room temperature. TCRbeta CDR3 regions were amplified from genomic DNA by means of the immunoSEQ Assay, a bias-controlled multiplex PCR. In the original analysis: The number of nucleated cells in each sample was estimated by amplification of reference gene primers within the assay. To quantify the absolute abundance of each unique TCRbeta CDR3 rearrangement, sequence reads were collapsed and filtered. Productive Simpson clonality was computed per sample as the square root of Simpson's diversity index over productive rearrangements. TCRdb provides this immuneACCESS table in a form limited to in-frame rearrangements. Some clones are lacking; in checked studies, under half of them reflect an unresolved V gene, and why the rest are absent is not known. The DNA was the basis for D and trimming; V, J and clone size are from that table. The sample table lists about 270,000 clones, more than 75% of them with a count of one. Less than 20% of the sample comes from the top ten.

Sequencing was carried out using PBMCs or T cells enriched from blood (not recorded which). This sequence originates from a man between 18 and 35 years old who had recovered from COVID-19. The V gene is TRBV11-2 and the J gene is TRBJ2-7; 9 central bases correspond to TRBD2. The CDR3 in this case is CASSSISGSLDDEQYF. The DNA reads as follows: TGTGCCAGCAGCTCCATTAGCGGGAGTTTGGACGACGAGCAGTACTTC.